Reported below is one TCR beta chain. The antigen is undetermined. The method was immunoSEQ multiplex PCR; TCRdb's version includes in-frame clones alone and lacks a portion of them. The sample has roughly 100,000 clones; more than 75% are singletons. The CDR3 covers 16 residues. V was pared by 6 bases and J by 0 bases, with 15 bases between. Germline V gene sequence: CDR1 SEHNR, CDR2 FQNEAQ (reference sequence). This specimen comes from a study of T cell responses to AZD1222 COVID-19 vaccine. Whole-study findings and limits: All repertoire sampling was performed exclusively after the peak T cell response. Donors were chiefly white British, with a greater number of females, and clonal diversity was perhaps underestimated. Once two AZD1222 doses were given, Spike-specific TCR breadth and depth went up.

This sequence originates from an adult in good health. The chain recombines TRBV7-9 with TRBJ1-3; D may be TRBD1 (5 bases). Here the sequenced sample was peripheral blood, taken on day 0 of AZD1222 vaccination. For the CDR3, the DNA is TGTGCCAGCAGGGGTGACCAGGGATACTCTGGAAACACCATATATTTT. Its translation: CASRGDQGYSGNTIYF. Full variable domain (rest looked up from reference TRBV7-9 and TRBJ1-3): DTGVSQNPRHKITKRGQNVTFRCDPISEHNRLYWYRQTLGQGPEFLTYFQNEAQLEKSRLLSDRFSAERPKGSFSTLEIQRTEQGDSAMYLCASRGDQGYSGNTIYFGEGSWLTVV.